This entry lists 4 T cell receptor beta chains sequenced from one sample in a study of blood T cell repertoires in COVID-19. Measured with immunoSEQ multiplex PCR; TCRdb has only the in-frame clones, and not every one. Among more than 200,000 clones listed, less than 90% were seen once. Sequencing was performed on peripheral blood. These receptors originate from a man aged 25 to 45 with active or convalescent COVID-19.

This sequence joins TRBV13 and TRBJ2-5, with D perhaps TRBD2 (5 bases). Per germline, CDR1 PRHDT and CDR2 FYEKMQ (reference sequence). This CDR3 is built from 15 residues. V lost 4 bases and J lost 2, with 14 bases in between. The CDR3 DNA is TGTGCCAGCAGCTCCCGCCAGCGGCGACAAGAGACCCAGTACTTC. It encodes CASSSRQRRQETQYF.

The chain joins TRBV3-1 (or the pseudogene TRBV3-2) to TRBJ1-2; TRBD1 matches at 7 bases. J was trimmed by 8 bases and V by 4 bases; bases with no gene match: 7. The CDR3 runs 13 residues. The germline V gene has CDR1 LGHDT and CDR2 YNNKEL (reference sequence). Here the CDR3 reads CASSPDREQGYTF. DNA of the CDR3: TGTGCCAGCAGCCCCGACAGGGAGCAAGGCTACACCTTC.

The genes are TRBV6-1 and TRBJ2-7, with a tentative D call TRBD2 (5 bases). V was clipped by 2 bases and J by 6 bases, with 20 bases between them. Germline V gene data show CDR1 as MNHNS and CDR2 as SASEGT. The CDR3 runs 16 residues. CDR3 in amino acids: CASSETIGRRWPEQYF. The DNA of the CDR3 is TGTGCCAGCAGTGAAACAATAGGACGGAGGTGGCCCGAGCAGTACTTC.

The J gene is TRBJ2-3, the V gene TRBV6-6; D may be TRBD1 (6 bases). The CDR3 covers 14 residues. Germline V gives CDR1 MNHNY, CDR2 SVGAGI (reference sequence). Trimming took off 0 bases at V and 5 bases at J, with 9 bases between the two ends. CDR3 sequence: CASSYSQGRDTQYF. As DNA, the CDR3 is TGTGCCAGCAGTTACTCACAGGGAAGAGATACGCAGTATTTT.